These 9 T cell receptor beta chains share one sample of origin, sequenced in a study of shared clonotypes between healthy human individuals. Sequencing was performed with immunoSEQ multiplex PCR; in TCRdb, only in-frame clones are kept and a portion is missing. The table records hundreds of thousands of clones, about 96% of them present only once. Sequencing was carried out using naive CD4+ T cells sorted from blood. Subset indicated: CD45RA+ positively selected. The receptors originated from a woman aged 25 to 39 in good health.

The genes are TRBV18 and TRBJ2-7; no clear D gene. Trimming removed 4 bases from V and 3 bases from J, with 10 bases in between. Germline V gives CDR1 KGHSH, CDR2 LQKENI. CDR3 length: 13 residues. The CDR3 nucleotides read TGTGCCAGCTCACTGCCCGCCGTCTACGAGCAGTACTTC. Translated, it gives CASSLPAVYEQYF.

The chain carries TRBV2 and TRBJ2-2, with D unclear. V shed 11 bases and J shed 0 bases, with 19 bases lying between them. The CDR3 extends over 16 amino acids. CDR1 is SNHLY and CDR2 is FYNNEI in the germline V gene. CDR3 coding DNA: TGTGCCCGTCGGGCAGAGCCAGGCGCGAACACCGGGGAGCTGTTTTTT. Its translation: CARRAEPGANTGELFF. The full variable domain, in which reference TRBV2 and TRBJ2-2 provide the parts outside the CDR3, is EPEVTQTPSHQVTQMGQEVILRCVPISNHLYFYWYRQILGQKVEFLVSFYNNEISEKSEIFDDQFSVERPDGSNFTLKIRSTKLEDSAMYFCARRAEPGANTGELFFGEGSRLTVL.

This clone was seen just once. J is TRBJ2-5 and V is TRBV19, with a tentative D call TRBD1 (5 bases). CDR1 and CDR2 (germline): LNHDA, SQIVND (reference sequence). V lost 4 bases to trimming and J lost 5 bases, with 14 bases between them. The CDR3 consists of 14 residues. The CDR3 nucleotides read TGTGCCAGTAGTACGTCAGGGCTCCGGGAGACCCAGTACTTC. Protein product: CASSTSGLRETQYF.

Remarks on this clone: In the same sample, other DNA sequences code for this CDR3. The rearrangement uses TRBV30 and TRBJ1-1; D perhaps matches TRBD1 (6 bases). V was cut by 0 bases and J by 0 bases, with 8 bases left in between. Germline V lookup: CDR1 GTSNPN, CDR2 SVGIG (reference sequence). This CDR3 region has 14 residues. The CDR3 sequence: CAWSVGQMNTEAFF. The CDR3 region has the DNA TGTGCCTGGAGTGTAGGACAGATGAACACTGAAGCTTTCTTT.

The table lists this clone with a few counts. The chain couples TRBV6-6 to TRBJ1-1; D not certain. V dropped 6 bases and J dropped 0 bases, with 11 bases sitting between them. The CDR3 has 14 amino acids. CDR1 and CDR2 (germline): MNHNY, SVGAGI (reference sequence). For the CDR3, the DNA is TGTGCCAGCAGAAGTGACGGATTGAACACTGAAGCTTTCTTT. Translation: CASRSDGLNTEAFF.

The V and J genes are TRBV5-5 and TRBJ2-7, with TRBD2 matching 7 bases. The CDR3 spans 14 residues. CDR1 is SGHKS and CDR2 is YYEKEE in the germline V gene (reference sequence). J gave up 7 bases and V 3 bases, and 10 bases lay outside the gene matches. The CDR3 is CASSYGLDPGEQYF. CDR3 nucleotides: TGTGCCAGCAGCTACGGACTAGACCCAGGGGAGCAGTACTTC.

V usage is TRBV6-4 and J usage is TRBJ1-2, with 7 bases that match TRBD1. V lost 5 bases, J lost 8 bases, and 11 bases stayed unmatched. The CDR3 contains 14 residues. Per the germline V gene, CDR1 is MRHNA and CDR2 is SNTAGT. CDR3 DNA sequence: TGTGCCAGCAGTCCCACCGGAGGGGGCAACGGCTACACCTTC. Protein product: CASSPTGGGNGYTF.

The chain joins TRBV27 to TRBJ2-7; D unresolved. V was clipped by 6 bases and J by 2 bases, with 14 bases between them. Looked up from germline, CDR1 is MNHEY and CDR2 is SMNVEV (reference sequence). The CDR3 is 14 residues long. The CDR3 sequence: CASRGRDGAYEQYF. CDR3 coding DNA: TGTGCCAGCAGGGGCCGTGACGGAGCCTACGAGCAGTACTTC.

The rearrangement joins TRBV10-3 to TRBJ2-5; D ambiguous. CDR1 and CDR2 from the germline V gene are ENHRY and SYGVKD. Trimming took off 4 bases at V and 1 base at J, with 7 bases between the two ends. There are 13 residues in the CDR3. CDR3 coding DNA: TGTGCCATCAGTGTGCCCCCCCAAGAGACCCAGTACTTC. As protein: CAISVPPQETQYF.